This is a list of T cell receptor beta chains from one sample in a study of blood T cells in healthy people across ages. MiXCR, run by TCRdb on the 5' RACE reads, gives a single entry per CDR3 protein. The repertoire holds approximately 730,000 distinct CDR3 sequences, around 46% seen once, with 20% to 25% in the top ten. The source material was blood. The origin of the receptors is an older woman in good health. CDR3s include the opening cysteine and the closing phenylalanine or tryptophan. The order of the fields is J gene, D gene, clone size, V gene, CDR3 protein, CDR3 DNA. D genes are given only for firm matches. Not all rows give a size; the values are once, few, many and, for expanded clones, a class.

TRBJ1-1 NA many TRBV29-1 CSVVEVEAFF TGCAGCGTTGTGGAAGTTGAAGCTTTCTTT
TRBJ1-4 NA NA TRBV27 CTSSSPGQVNEKLFF TGTACCAGCAGTTCACCGGGACAAGTTAATGAAAAACTGTTTTTT
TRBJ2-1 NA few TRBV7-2 CASSLGRAGSGNEQFF TGTGCCAGCAGCTTAGGACGGGCGGGGTCGGGCAATGAGCAGTTCTTC
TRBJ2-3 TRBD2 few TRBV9 CASRPGGGNTDTQYF TGTGCCAGCAGACCCGGGGGGGGGAACACAGATACGCAGTATTTT
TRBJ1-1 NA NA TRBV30 CAWSLTGRAAFF TGTGCCTGGAGTCTAACAGGGCGCGCAGCTTTCTTT
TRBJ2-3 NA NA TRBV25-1 CASSRPAPDTQYF TGTGCCAGCAGCCGCCCGGCCCCGGATACGCAGTATTTT
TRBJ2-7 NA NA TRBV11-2 CAGSLAAGNYEQYF TGTGCCGGCAGCTTAGCGGCCGGAAACTACGAGCAGTACTTC
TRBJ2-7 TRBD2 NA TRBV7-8 CASSLAGGSYESQYF TGTGCCAGCAGCTTAGCGGGGGGGAGCTACGAAAGTCAGTACTTC
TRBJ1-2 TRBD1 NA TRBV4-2 CASSQASTGDVHYGYTF TGTGCCAGCAGCCAAGCATCGACAGGGGATGTACACTATGGCTACACCTTC
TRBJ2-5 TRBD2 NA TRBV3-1 CASSQAGTSQETQYF TGTGCCAGCAGCCAAGCCGGGACTAGCCAAGAGACCCAGTACTTC
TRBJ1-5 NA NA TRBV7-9 CASSLDRSSIHQPQHF TGTGCCAGCAGCTTGGACAGATCCTCGATCCATCAGCCCCAGCATTTT
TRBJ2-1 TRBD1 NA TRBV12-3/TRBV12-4 CASRHRGDEQFF TGTGCCAGCCGGCACAGGGGTGATGAGCAGTTCTTC
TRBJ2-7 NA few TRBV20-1 CSARTEPYEQYF TGCAGTGCTAGGACCGAGCCCTACGAGCAGTACTTC
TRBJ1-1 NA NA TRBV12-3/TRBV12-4 CASSLAGLVEAFF TGTGCCAGCAGTTTGGCAGGGTTGGTTGAAGCTTTCTTT
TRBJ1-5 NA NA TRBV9 CASSPSGRPEPQHF TGTGCCAGCAGCCCCAGCGGGAGGCCGGAGCCCCAGCATTTT
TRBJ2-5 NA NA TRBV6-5 CAIGRGIQETQYF TGTGCCATCGGCCGGGGTATCCAAGAGACCCAGTACTTC
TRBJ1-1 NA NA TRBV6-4 CANRGGFEAFF TGTGCCAACCGCGGGGGTTTTGAGGCTTTCTTT
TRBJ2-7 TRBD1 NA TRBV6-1 CASTAGTGFYEQYF TGTGCCAGCACTGCGGGGACAGGGTTCTACGAGCAGTACTTC
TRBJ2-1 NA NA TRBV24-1 CATTPGPHNEQFF TGTGCCACCACTCCGGGGCCACACAATGAGCAGTTCTTC
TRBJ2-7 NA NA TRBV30 CAASPGSYEQYF TGTGCCGCCTCTCCGGGATCCTACGAGCAGTACTTC
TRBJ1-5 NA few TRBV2 CASSESGYSNQPQHF TGTGCCAGCAGTGAATCGGGTTATAGCAATCAGCCCCAGCATTTT
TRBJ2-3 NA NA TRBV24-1 CATSDTGPLTDTQYF TGTGCCACCAGTGATACGGGACCCCTCACAGATACGCAGTATTTT
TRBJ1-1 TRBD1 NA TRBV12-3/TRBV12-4 CASSMTGVRNTEAFF TGTGCCAGCAGCATGACAGGGGTTAGGAACACTGAAGCTTTCTTT
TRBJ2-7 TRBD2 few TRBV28 CASSFPSGSGDEQYF TGTGCCAGCAGTTTTCCTAGCGGGAGCGGCGACGAGCAGTACTTC
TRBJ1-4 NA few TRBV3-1 CASSQPGTLNEKLFF TGTGCCAGCAGCCAACCCGGGACGCTAAATGAAAAACTGTTTTTT
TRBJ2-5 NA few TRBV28 CASSLGGGTENQQYF TGTGCCAGCAGTTTAGGGGGCGGGACGGAGAATCAGCAGTACTTC
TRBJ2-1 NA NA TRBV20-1 CSAWPGAGNEQFF TGCAGTGCTTGGCCCGGTGCGGGGAATGAGCAGTTCTTC